The text below deals with one T cell receptor (beta chain). Antigen unknown. This sample is drawn from a study of cytomegalovirus exposure and HLA in healthy donors. Findings and limits, study-wide: TCR beta chains numbering 164 were designated cytomegalovirus-associated. According to a subsequent analysis, TCR clusters from the first cohort were inclined to appear together in the 120 or so validation repertoires. While the bulk of TCR sequences proved rare, some public TCRs turned up in many donors.

This CDR3 is 14 amino acids long. Looked up from germline, CDR1 is LNHDA and CDR2 is SQIVND (reference sequence). V lost 3 bases and J lost 2, with 10 bases in between. The study drew the donors from its approximately 120-subject validation cohort, separate from the approximately 670-subject first cohort. The repertoire was sequenced with immunoSEQ multiplex PCR; TCRdb's copy has only in-frame clones and lacks some. The profile covers about 310,000 clones, with around 90% appearing a single time and around 0.91% taken by the ten largest. This TCR derives from a man aged 30 to 45 in good health and CMV-seronegative. The specimen was PBMCs. V and J are TRBV19 and TRBJ1-1, with D uncertain. The chain's CDR3 is CASSMVAFNTEAFF. The CDR3 DNA follows: TGTGCCAGTAGTATGGTGGCATTCAACACTGAAGCTTTCTTT.